A selection of T cell receptor beta chains follows, all from one sample in a study of brain metastases from non-small cell lung cancer. Generated by immunoSEQ multiplex PCR, the TCRdb table keeps only in-frame clones and is missing some. Among some 700 clones listed, about 88% were seen once. The sample was tumor-adjacent normal tissue. The receptors stem from a donor at least 40 years old with non-small cell lung cancer. Each CDR3 is given with its conserved first and last residue. The D gene is left open where the match is weak. The size of a clone is reported for some rows only, either as once, few or many, or as a class for expanded clones.

abundance: -
d_gene: TRBD1
j_gene: TRBJ2-4
v_gene: TRBV27
CDR3aa: CASSSPGQGASKNIQYF
CDR3nt: TGTGCCAGCAGTTCGCCGGGACAGGGGGCCTCCAAAAACATTCAGTACTTC

abundance: -
d_gene: -
j_gene: TRBJ2-5
v_gene: TRBV6-5
CDR3aa: CASRESTQETQYF
CDR3nt: TGTGCCAGCAGGGAGAGCACACAAGAGACCCAGTACTTC

abundance: -
d_gene: -
j_gene: TRBJ2-3
v_gene: TRBV15
CDR3aa: CATSSRETADTQYF
CDR3nt: TGTGCCACCAGCAGTCGGGAAACGGCAGATACGCAGTATTTT

abundance: -
d_gene: -
j_gene: TRBJ1-1
v_gene: TRBV14
CDR3aa: CASSLPGDTEAFF
CDR3nt: TGTGCCAGCAGCCTTCCGGGGGATACTGAAGCTTTCTTT

abundance: -
d_gene: TRBD1
j_gene: TRBJ2-1
v_gene: TRBV3-1/TRBV3-2
CDR3aa: CASSQPTGTGAYNEQFF
CDR3nt: TGTGCCAGCAGCCAACCAACCGGGACAGGGGCCTACAATGAGCAGTTCTTC

abundance: -
d_gene: TRBD1
j_gene: TRBJ1-5
v_gene: TRBV19
CDR3aa: CASLRTGANQPQHF
CDR3nt: TGTGCCAGTCTGAGGACAGGGGCCAATCAGCCCCAGCATTTT

abundance: once
d_gene: -
j_gene: TRBJ1-3
v_gene: TRBV19
CDR3aa: CASSTQGYSGNTIYF
CDR3nt: TGTGCCAGTAGTACGCAGGGCTACTCTGGAAACACCATATATTTT

abundance: -
d_gene: -
j_gene: TRBJ2-1
v_gene: TRBV6-5
CDR3aa: CASGVLGYNEQFF
CDR3nt: TGTGCCAGCGGAGTGTTAGGTTACAATGAGCAGTTCTTC

abundance: -
d_gene: -
j_gene: TRBJ1-1
v_gene: TRBV30
CDR3aa: CAWSVESGREAFF
CDR3nt: TGTGCCTGGAGTGTCGAGTCGGGACGTGAAGCTTTCTTT

abundance: -
d_gene: TRBD1
j_gene: TRBJ1-2
v_gene: TRBV7-9
CDR3aa: CASSGGQGADYGYTF
CDR3nt: TGTGCCAGCAGCGGGGGACAGGGGGCCGACTATGGCTACACCTTC

abundance: -
d_gene: -
j_gene: TRBJ2-1
v_gene: TRBV2
CDR3aa: CASSGRWLGGNEQFF
CDR3nt: TGTGCCAGCAGTGGACGGTGGTTGGGGGGCAATGAGCAGTTCTTC

abundance: -
d_gene: -
j_gene: TRBJ1-5
v_gene: TRBV19
CDR3aa: CASSIMAGAQPQHF
CDR3nt: TGTGCCAGTAGTATAATGGCAGGGGCTCAGCCCCAGCATTTT

abundance: -
d_gene: -
j_gene: TRBJ2-2
v_gene: TRBV18
CDR3aa: CASSPGLSNTGELFF
CDR3nt: TGTGCCAGCTCACCGGGACTTTCGAACACCGGGGAGCTGTTTTTT

abundance: -
d_gene: -
j_gene: TRBJ1-4
v_gene: TRBV3-1/TRBV3-2
CDR3aa: CASSQYTSQGEKLFF
CDR3nt: TGTGCCAGCAGCCAGTACACCTCACAGGGTGAAAAACTGTTTTTT

abundance: -
d_gene: -
j_gene: TRBJ2-1
v_gene: TRBV7-6
CDR3aa: CASSLGQGLDEQFF
CDR3nt: TGTGCCAGCAGCTTGGGGCAGGGCTTGGATGAGCAGTTCTTC

abundance: -
d_gene: TRBD2
j_gene: TRBJ2-1
v_gene: TRBV6-4
CDR3aa: CASSWTSGNNEQFF
CDR3nt: TGTGCCAGCAGTTGGACTAGCGGGAACAATGAGCAGTTCTTC

abundance: -
d_gene: -
j_gene: TRBJ1-4
v_gene: TRBV7-9
CDR3aa: CASSLAGDPEKLFF
CDR3nt: TGTGCCAGCAGCTTAGCAGGGGATCCGGAAAAACTGTTTTTT

abundance: -
d_gene: -
j_gene: TRBJ1-1
v_gene: TRBV10-1
CDR3aa: CASSEEGPNTEAFF
CDR3nt: TGCGCCAGCAGTGAAGAGGGCCCAAACACTGAAGCTTTCTTT

abundance: once
d_gene: TRBD1
j_gene: TRBJ1-1
v_gene: TRBV19
CDR3aa: CASSSTGDTEAFF
CDR3nt: TGTGCCAGTAGCTCCACAGGGGACACTGAAGCTTTCTTT

abundance: -
d_gene: -
j_gene: TRBJ1-1
v_gene: TRBV29-1
CDR3aa: CSGTRYREAFF
CDR3nt: TGCAGCGGGACCCGTTACAGGGAGGCTTTCTTT

abundance: hyperexpanded
d_gene: -
j_gene: TRBJ1-1
v_gene: TRBV7-9
CDR3aa: CASSFGEGRIAEAFF
CDR3nt: TGTGCCAGCAGCTTTGGGGAGGGGAGGATAGCTGAAGCTTTCTTT

abundance: -
d_gene: -
j_gene: TRBJ1-3
v_gene: TRBV28
CDR3aa: CASSLVGLGGNTIYF
CDR3nt: TGTGCCAGCAGTTTAGTGGGGCTCGGGGGAAACACCATATATTTT

abundance: -
d_gene: -
j_gene: TRBJ1-1
v_gene: TRBV7-6
CDR3aa: CASSSQGGLNTEAFF
CDR3nt: TGTGCCAGCAGCTCACAGGGCGGGTTAAACACTGAAGCTTTCTTT

abundance: -
d_gene: TRBD2
j_gene: TRBJ2-1
v_gene: TRBV27
CDR3aa: CASNSPRLARNNEQFF
CDR3nt: TGTGCCAGCAATTCCCCTAGACTAGCGCGTAACAATGAGCAGTTCTTC

abundance: few
d_gene: TRBD1
j_gene: TRBJ2-4
v_gene: TRBV27
CDR3aa: CASSPRTGQNIQYF
CDR3nt: TGTGCCAGCAGTCCCAGGACAGGGCAAAACATTCAGTACTTC

abundance: -
d_gene: -
j_gene: TRBJ2-5
v_gene: TRBV15
CDR3aa: CATSRDRGRETQYF
CDR3nt: TGTGCCACCAGCAGAGACAGGGGGAGGGAGACCCAGTACTTC

abundance: -
d_gene: -
j_gene: TRBJ1-1
v_gene: TRBV6-1
CDR3aa: CASSEADGAGTEAFF
CDR3nt: TGTGCCAGCAGTGAAGCTGACGGGGCTGGCACTGAAGCTTTCTTT

abundance: -
d_gene: -
j_gene: TRBJ2-7
v_gene: TRBV28
CDR3aa: CASKAETPAAEQYF
CDR3nt: TGTGCCAGCAAGGCCGAGACACCTGCCGCGGAGCAGTACTTC

abundance: once
d_gene: TRBD2
j_gene: TRBJ2-2
v_gene: TRBV10-3
CDR3aa: CAISDIAGTGELFF
CDR3nt: TGTGCCATCAGTGACATAGCGGGCACCGGGGAGCTGTTTTTT

abundance: -
d_gene: -
j_gene: TRBJ1-6
v_gene: TRBV2
CDR3aa: CASRTGVSAGNSPLHF
CDR3nt: TGTGCCAGCAGGACCGGGGTTTCCGCGGGCAATTCACCCCTCCACTTT

abundance: few
d_gene: TRBD1
j_gene: TRBJ2-7
v_gene: TRBV10-2
CDR3aa: CASSESTDRDEQYF
CDR3nt: TGCGCCAGCAGTGAGTCGACCGACAGGGACGAGCAGTACTTC

abundance: -
d_gene: -
j_gene: TRBJ2-5
v_gene: TRBV15
CDR3aa: CATSREGPAETQYF
CDR3nt: TGTGCCACCAGCAGAGAGGGACCAGCAGAGACCCAGTACTTC

abundance: -
d_gene: -
j_gene: TRBJ1-2
v_gene: TRBV18
CDR3aa: CASSPSGGQMNYGYTF
CDR3nt: TGTGCCAGCTCACCGTCTGGAGGACAGATGAACTATGGCTACACCTTC

abundance: -
d_gene: -
j_gene: TRBJ2-5
v_gene: TRBV7-9
CDR3aa: CASSFLDRQETQYF
CDR3nt: TGTGCCAGCAGCTTTTTGGACAGACAAGAGACCCAGTACTTC

abundance: -
d_gene: -
j_gene: TRBJ2-3
v_gene: TRBV4-1
CDR3aa: CASSPESTDTQYF
CDR3nt: TGCGCCAGCAGCCCTGAGAGCACAGATACGCAGTATTTT

abundance: -
d_gene: TRBD1
j_gene: TRBJ2-7
v_gene: TRBV9
CDR3aa: CASSTTGQGNSEQYF
CDR3nt: TGTGCCAGCAGCACCACGGGACAGGGGAACTCCGAGCAGTACTTC

abundance: -
d_gene: -
j_gene: TRBJ2-1
v_gene: TRBV12-3/TRBV12-4
CDR3aa: CASTDGQRNEQFF
CDR3nt: TGTGCCAGCACCGACGGACAGAGGAATGAGCAGTTCTTC

abundance: -
d_gene: -
j_gene: TRBJ2-2
v_gene: TRBV27
CDR3aa: CASRPGVTGELFF
CDR3nt: TGTGCCAGCAGACCAGGGGTTACCGGGGAGCTGTTTTTT

abundance: -
d_gene: -
j_gene: TRBJ2-1
v_gene: TRBV6-2/TRBV6-3
CDR3aa: CASSYSPQGSYNEQFF
CDR3nt: TGTGCCAGCAGTTACTCACCCCAGGGTTCCTACAATGAGCAGTTCTTC

abundance: -
d_gene: -
j_gene: TRBJ1-4
v_gene: TRBV2
CDR3aa: CASKEGIEKLFF
CDR3nt: TGTGCCTCCAAGGAGGGGATCGAAAAACTGTTTTTT

abundance: -
d_gene: -
j_gene: TRBJ2-1
v_gene: TRBV28
CDR3aa: CASSLQADVYNEQFF
CDR3nt: TGTGCCAGCAGTTTACAAGCGGACGTATACAATGAGCAGTTCTTC

abundance: -
d_gene: TRBD2
j_gene: TRBJ2-1
v_gene: TRBV7-2
CDR3aa: CASSLAVGLGNNEQFF
CDR3nt: TGTGCCAGCAGCTTAGCTGTGGGACTAGGGAACAATGAGCAGTTCTTC

abundance: -
d_gene: TRBD1
j_gene: TRBJ2-5
v_gene: TRBV19
CDR3aa: CASSMTGTGKKTQYF
CDR3nt: TGTGCCAGTAGTATGACCGGGACAGGGAAAAAGACCCAGTACTTC

abundance: -
d_gene: TRBD1
j_gene: TRBJ2-1
v_gene: TRBV29-1
CDR3aa: CSVEDPDRVSYNEQFF
CDR3nt: TGCAGCGTTGAAGACCCCGACAGGGTTTCCTACAATGAGCAGTTCTTC

abundance: -
d_gene: -
j_gene: TRBJ2-1
v_gene: TRBV28
CDR3aa: CASTPNSYNEQFF
CDR3nt: TGTGCCAGCACCCCCAACTCCTACAATGAGCAGTTCTTC

abundance: -
d_gene: TRBD2
j_gene: TRBJ2-7
v_gene: TRBV4-1
CDR3aa: CASRREGQSNEQYF
CDR3nt: TGCGCCAGCAGGCGGGAGGGCCAATCTAACGAGCAGTACTTC

abundance: -
d_gene: -
j_gene: TRBJ1-4
v_gene: TRBV3-1/TRBV3-2
CDR3aa: CASSQERSRQRNEKLFF
CDR3nt: TGTGCCAGCAGCCAAGAAAGGTCCAGACAGAGGAATGAAAAACTGTTTTTT

abundance: -
d_gene: -
j_gene: TRBJ1-1
v_gene: TRBV29-1
CDR3aa: CSVGGGMNTEAFF
CDR3nt: TGCAGCGTTGGGGGGGGAATGAACACTGAAGCTTTCTTT

abundance: few
d_gene: -
j_gene: TRBJ1-2
v_gene: TRBV24-1
CDR3aa: CATSDPGRNYGYTF
CDR3nt: TGTGCCACCAGTGATCCCGGCCGGAACTATGGCTACACCTTC

abundance: -
d_gene: -
j_gene: TRBJ1-2
v_gene: TRBV6-6
CDR3aa: CASSLGEDLYTF
CDR3nt: TGTGCCAGCTCCCTAGGTGAGGATCTCTACACCTTC

abundance: -
d_gene: -
j_gene: TRBJ1-2
v_gene: TRBV7-9
CDR3aa: CASSSAATASYYDYTF
CDR3nt: TGTGCCAGCAGCTCCGCGGCGACGGCTTCGTACTATGACTACACCTTC

abundance: -
d_gene: -
j_gene: TRBJ2-3
v_gene: TRBV6-6
CDR3aa: CASVSSTDTQYF
CDR3nt: TGTGCCAGCGTGAGTAGCACAGATACGCAGTATTTT

abundance: few
d_gene: -
j_gene: TRBJ2-1
v_gene: TRBV27
CDR3aa: CASSTGASSSYNEQFF
CDR3nt: TGTGCCAGCAGTACGGGTGCTTCTAGCTCCTACAATGAGCAGTTCTTC

abundance: -
d_gene: -
j_gene: TRBJ2-2
v_gene: TRBV11-1
CDR3aa: CASSFANTGELFF
CDR3nt: TGTGCCAGCAGCTTTGCGAACACCGGGGAGCTGTTTTTT

abundance: -
d_gene: TRBD1
j_gene: TRBJ1-2
v_gene: TRBV3-1/TRBV3-2
CDR3aa: CASSSVTIIQDRTYGYTF
CDR3nt: TGTGCCAGCAGCTCAGTGACAATTATTCAGGACAGGACCTATGGCTACACCTTC

abundance: -
d_gene: -
j_gene: TRBJ2-2
v_gene: TRBV24-1
CDR3aa: CATSDLRGRSGELFF
CDR3nt: TGTGCCACCAGTGATTTGAGAGGCCGCAGCGGGGAGCTGTTTTTT